This passage covers 19 T cell receptor beta chains from one sample sequenced in a study of T cells in Graves' hyperthyroidism and ophthalmopathy. From RNA transcripts, TCR beta CDR3 regions were amplified. With the HTBI primer set, the TCR CDR3 went through a first round of RT-PCR. Using its own MiXCR run on the multiplex PCR reads, TCRdb lists one record per CDR3 protein. Among some 510,000 distinct CDR3 sequences, 46% were seen once, and the ten largest hold 8% to 8.5%. Sequenced input: peripheral blood or thyroid tissue (not recorded which). These receptor sequences come from a woman aged 18-29 years with Graves' hyperthyroidism.

The J gene is TRBJ1-5, the V gene TRBV7-2, with 9 bases matching TRBD1. CDR3 length equals 17 residues. From germline, CDR1 is SGHTA and CDR2 FQGNSA. V lost 3 bases to trimming and J lost 1 base; unmatched junction nucleotides: 7. Here the CDR3 reads CASSLEPGQGSNQPQHF. The DNA for the CDR3 is TGTGCCAGCAGCTTGGAGCCGGGACAGGGAAGCAATCAGCCCCAGCATTTT.

The V and J genes are TRBV24-1 and TRBJ2-7; D gene uncertain. Germline CDR1 is KGHDR and CDR2 is SFDVKD. Trimming left V 6 bases short and J 3 bases short, with 8 bases between. This CDR3 spans 12 amino acids. CDR3 amino acids: CATSSHGYEQYF. The CDR3 bases are TGTGCCACCAGTTCCCATGGCTACGAGCAGTACTTC.

The V gene is TRBV25-1, the J gene TRBJ2-7; TRBD2 aligns across 11 bases. Losses at the gene ends were 5 bases for V and 4 bases for J; bases not matched to a gene: 4. CDR1 is MGHDK, CDR2 SYGVNS, per germline. The CDR3 contains 14 residues. The CDR3 DNA follows: TGTGCCAGCAGTTTACTAGCGGGAGTGTACGAGCAGTACTTC. As protein: CASSLLAGVYEQYF.

The J gene is TRBJ2-3, the V gene TRBV11-2, with D tentatively TRBD1 (5 bases). The germline V and J ends were trimmed by 4 bases and 2 bases, with 10 bases remaining between them. There are 14 residues in the CDR3. Germline CDR1 SGHAT, CDR2 FQNNGV. This CDR3 reads CASSYRTHTDTQYF. CDR3 DNA sequence: TGTGCCAGCAGCTACAGGACCCACACAGATACGCAGTATTTT.

This chain joins TRBV2 and TRBJ1-2, with D perhaps matching TRBD1 (5 bases). The length of the CDR3 is 15 residues. The V gene's germline CDR1 is SNHLY and CDR2 FYNNEI. V dropped 5 bases and J dropped 7 bases, with 20 bases sitting between them. Here the CDR3 reads CASSPYPQGGGGYTF. Written as DNA, the CDR3 is TGTGCCAGCAGTCCCTACCCCCAGGGTGGCGGTGGCTACACCTTC.

The rearrangement links TRBV20-1 to TRBJ2-7; possibly TRBD2 for D (7 bases). Germline CDR1 and CDR2: DFQATT and SNEGSKA (reference sequence). This CDR3 has 13 amino acids. Trimming shortened V by 0 bases and J by 5 bases, and 11 bases separated the two germline ends. The CDR3 DNA sequence: TGCAGTGCTAGAGATTCGGGGGGCGACGAGCAGTACTTC. Residues: CSARDSGGDEQYF.

This clonotype was seen more than once but under ten times. The V and J genes are TRBV2 and TRBJ1-2, with 11 bases that match TRBD1. The germline V gene has CDR1 SNHLY and CDR2 FYNNEI. The CDR3 runs to 14 residues. V was clipped by 6 bases and J by 4 bases; unmatched bases: 4. DNA for the CDR3: TGTGCCAGCAGCGGGGACAGGGGGTTCTATGGCTACACCTTC. Protein sequence: CASSGDRGFYGYTF.

This clonotype was seen many times. The chain combines TRBV7-8 with TRBJ1-2; D uncertain. Germline V CDR1 and CDR2: SGHVS, FQNEAQ. This CDR3 is 11 amino acids long. The germline V and J ends were trimmed by 6 bases and 7 bases, with 9 bases remaining between them. The CDR3 loop reads CASSSGGGYTF. The CDR3 DNA reads TGTGCCAGCAGTTCCGGTGGTGGCTACACCTTC. The variable domain in full, completed from reference TRBV7-8 and TRBJ1-2, reads GAGVSQSPRYKVAKRGQDVALRCDPISGHVSLFWYQQALGQGPEFLTYFQNEAQLDKSGLPSDRFFAERPEGSVSTLKIQRTQQEDSAVYLCASSSGGGYTFGSGTRLTVV.

This clonotype was counted a few times. This chain uses TRBV2 with TRBJ1-2; D is uncertain. The germline gives CDR1 SNHLY, CDR2 FYNNEI. The V end lost 6 bases, the J end lost 0 bases, and 23 bases lay between the germline ends. The CDR3 is made up of 18 amino acids. The CDR3 loop is CASRRRMSRNNANYGYTF. The CDR3 DNA reads as TGTGCCAGCAGACGGCGGATGAGCAGGAATAATGCTAACTATGGCTACACCTTC.

Worth noting for this clonotype: Lacking the conserved final phenylalanine or tryptophan, this CDR3 likely reflects a read error. The DNA is left out, because the CDR3 cannot be placed on it with certainty; the CDR3 is given as TCRdb lists it. This chain links TRBV24-1 with TRBJ1-3. The CDR3 spans 10 residues, counting both ends. Germline V gene data show CDR1 as KGHDR and CDR2 as SFDVKD. The chain's CDR3 is CATSEPGLAG.

This clonotype was seen at least ten times. The V gene is TRBV2, the J gene TRBJ2-7; D is possibly TRBD1 (5 bases). V dropped 6 bases and J dropped 2 bases, with 11 bases sitting between them. The CDR3 is 13 residues long. Looked up from germline, CDR1 is SNHLY and CDR2 is FYNNEI. The CDR3 is CASSRVEPYEQYF. The CDR3 bases are TGTGCCAGCAGCAGGGTCGAACCCTACGAGCAGTACTTC.

This clonotype occurred a few times. The rearrangement links TRBV19 to TRBJ1-1; TRBD1 is a possible D gene (6 bases). The CDR3 runs 13 residues. Germline values: CDR1 LNHDA, CDR2 SQIVND (reference sequence). V shed 3 bases and J shed 4 bases, with 9 bases lying between them. CDR3 loop: CASSIRGPTEAFF. The CDR3 DNA sequence: TGTGCCAGTAGTATCCGGGGGCCCACTGAAGCTTTCTTT.

As for this clonotype: One end of the junction fails to match germline, which may point to a read error. The genes are TRBV7-9 and TRBJ2-6; 11 bases map to TRBD2. This CDR3 has 18 amino acids. Germline-derived CDR1 and CDR2 are SEHNR and FQNEAQ (reference sequence). The CDR3 is CASSQSGLAASGANVLTF. The DNA for the CDR3 is TGCGCCAGCAGCCAATCGGGACTAGCGGCCTCTGGGGCCAACGTCCTGACTTTC.

This rearrangement joins TRBV7-9 to TRBJ1-1, with D hard to call. Per the germline V gene, CDR1 is SEHNR and CDR2 is FQNEAQ (reference sequence). This CDR3 comprises 13 residues. Between the trimmed V and J ends, which lost 2 bases and 7 bases, there was a span of 11 bases. In DNA, the CDR3 is TGTGCCAGCAGCTTACTTTACAGCGATGAAGCTTTCTTT. Its protein product is CASSLLYSDEAFF.

This clonotype was seen many times. The chain is built from TRBV25-1 and TRBJ1-6, with unresolved D. Per the germline V gene, CDR1 is MGHDK and CDR2 is SYGVNS. The V and J ends lost 0 bases and 0 bases respectively, with 6 bases between them. This CDR3 has 16 residues. The CDR3 coding sequence is TGTGCCAGCAGTGAATATTCGGCCTCCTATAATTCACCCCTCCACTTT. Its translation is CASSEYSASYNSPLHF.

This clonotype was observed a single time. It may be a read error: a sequence one base away is much more abundant. The chain employs TRBV25-1 and TRBJ1-4; no clear D gene. Germline CDR1 reads MGHDK; CDR2 reads SYGVNS. This CDR3 comprises 14 residues. Trimming cost V 5 bases and J 6 bases, with 13 bases left between them. The CDR3 coding sequence is TGTGCCAGCAGTTTAGGCTACCTGGATGAAAAACTGTTTTTT. This translates into CASSLGYLDEKLFF.

This clonotype was seen ten or more times. In nucleotides, the CDR3 is TGTGCCAGCAGCTTAAACGTCGATGGGGGTCATTCCTATGGCTACACCTTC. Protein: CASSLNVDGGHSYGYTF. The gene calls are TRBV7-8 and TRBJ1-2; the D gene is possibly TRBD1 (5 bases). Germline loops: CDR1 SGHVS, CDR2 FQNEAQ. The V end lost 2 bases, the J end lost 4 bases, and 20 bases lay between the germline ends. The CDR3 contains 17 residues.

This clonotype was detected many times. The chain combines TRBV11-1 with TRBJ1-4, with 8 bases fitting TRBD1. Germline V gives CDR1 SGHAT, CDR2 FQDESV (reference sequence). This CDR3 spans 14 amino acids. J lost 5 bases, V lost 2 bases, and 1 base had no gene match. The CDR3 sequence: CASSLTGGNEKLFF. The CDR3 coding sequence is TGTGCCAGCAGCTTAACAGGGGGAAATGAAAAACTGTTTTTT.

A few counts support this clonotype. The chain recombines TRBV7-3 with TRBJ1-1; D is possibly TRBD1 (6 bases). V lost 4 bases and J lost 4, with 16 bases in between. The CDR3 runs 15 residues. Germline V CDR1 and CDR2: SGHTA, FQGTGA. The CDR3 loop is CASSSWDKGTTEAFF. The CDR3 region has the DNA TGTGCCAGCAGCTCGTGGGACAAAGGGACCACTGAAGCTTTCTTT. The variable domain in full, with the rest retrieved from reference TRBV7-3 and TRBJ1-1, is GAGVSQTPSNKVTEKGKYVELRCDPISGHTALYWYRQSLGQGPEFLIYFQGTGAADDSGLPNDRFFAVRPEGSVSTLKIQRTERGDSAVYLCASSSWDKGTTEAFFGQGTRLTVV.